The clone carrying this T cell receptor (beta chain) showed up just once. Its antigen is still unknown. These data originate in a study of T cells in Graves' hyperthyroidism and ophthalmopathy. Amplification of TCR beta CDR3 regions used RNA as the template. The HTBI set primed first-round TCR CDR3 RT-PCR. Each CDR3 protein is one row after TCRdb ran MiXCR on the multiplex PCR reads. The profile shows hundreds of thousands of distinct CDR3 sequences, around 20% of them singletons. At least 3 on the Clinical Activity Score was recorded for ophthalmopathy patients, who also had NOSPECS grade at least 4 and duration under 3 months. Every diagnosis used clinical symptoms, serum thyroxine and TRAb, thyroid ultrasound and orbital computed tomography. The germline V gene encodes CDR1 LNHDA and CDR2 SQIVND (reference sequence). This CDR3 has 14 amino acids. V gave up 5 bases and J gave up 14 bases; unmatched junction bases: 17.

Findings of the study overall: Researchers found most expanded thyroid clonotypes above 0.001 in blood as well.

The sample consisted of blood. The chain employs TRBV19 and TRBJ1-1; 7 nucleotides align to TRBD1. The sequence came from a man aged 35-49 years with Graves' ophthalmopathy. The DNA for the CDR3 is TGTGCCAGTAGTGGGAACCGGGACAGACTGAACGGATTCTTT. Amino acid sequence: CASSGNRDRLNGFF.